The 13 T cell receptor beta chains below all came from one sample that was sequenced in a study of neurological immune-mediated disorders. This sample's time point: longitudinal time-point 3. MiXCR, run by TCRdb on the 5' RACE reads, gives a single entry per CDR3 protein. The sample includes roughly 100,000 distinct CDR3 sequences, 10% to 13% of them seen just once. Sequenced: PBMCs. These receptors came from a female donor with HTLV-1-associated myelopathy (HAM/TSP).

V is TRBV12-3 or TRBV12-4 and J is TRBJ1-2; the match to TRBD1 covers 9 bases. Trimming took 2 bases from V and 8 from J; bases not matched to a gene: 9. The CDR3 length is 15 residues. The CDR3 bases are TGTGCCAGCAGTTTACGGACAGGGGCAGAGGAGGGCTACACCTTC. Translation: CASSLRTGAEEGYTF.

This clonotype has a count of ten or more. The V gene is TRBV20-1, the J gene TRBJ1-2; 8 nucleotides align to TRBD1. The germline V gene has CDR1 DFQATT and CDR2 SNEGSKA (reference sequence). V dropped 5 bases and J dropped 7; count of bases not matched to a gene: 12. CDR3 length: 14 residues. The CDR3 DNA follows: TGCAGTGCTCCGTGGACAGGGCGGGGGGGTGGCTACACCTTC. This gives the protein CSAPWTGRGGGYTF.

This clonotype was counted ten times or more. The CDR3 nucleotides read TGTGCCAGTAGTACCTACCTGGGGGGTTCTAGCAATCAGCCCCAGCATTTT. It is translated as CASSTYLGGSSNQPQHF. The V and J genes are TRBV19 and TRBJ1-5; D is perhaps TRBD1 (5 bases). V lost 4 bases, J lost 0 bases, and 16 bases lay in between. This CDR3 contains 17 residues. CDR1 and CDR2 from the germline V gene are LNHDA and SQIVND (reference sequence).

This clonotype was detected many times. The chain uses TRBV5-1 and TRBJ2-6, with a weak D call TRBD2 (5 bases). V shed 0 bases and J shed 0 bases, with 10 bases lying between them. The V gene's germline CDR1 is SGHRS and CDR2 YFSETQ. The CDR3 runs to 17 residues. CDR3 sequence reads: CASSLVEVRSGANVLTF. CDR3 bases: TGCGCCAGCAGCTTGGTGGAGGTTCGCTCTGGGGCCAACGTCCTGACTTTC.

A word on this clonotype: This may be a read error, as it is one base from a much larger clone. This chain uses TRBV4-2 with TRBJ2-2; TRBD2 aligns across 11 bases. This CDR3 comprises 16 residues. Germline loops: CDR1 LGHNA, CDR2 YNFKEQ. Trimming cost V 7 bases and J 4 bases; bases outside gene matches: 8. The CDR3 DNA reads TGTGCCAGCATCCTCACTAGCGGGGGTGCCACCGGGGAGCTGTTTTTT. This codes for CASILTSGGATGELFF.

This clonotype was picked up a small number of times. The rearrangement links TRBV5-1 to TRBJ2-1; D gene unclear. Looked up from germline, CDR1 is SGHRS and CDR2 is YFSETQ. Trimming took off 0 bases at V and 7 bases at J, with 11 bases between the two ends. This CDR3 has 14 residues. The DNA for the CDR3 is TGCGCCAGCAGCTTGGCCTTGGGTGGAAATGAGCAGTTCTTC. This codes for CASSLALGGNEQFF. The full variable domain, its missing parts supplied by reference TRBV5-1 and TRBJ2-1, is KAGVTQTPRYLIKTRGQQVTLSCSPISGHRSVSWYQQTPGQGLQFLFEYFSETQRNKGNFPGRFSGRQFSNSRSEMNVSTLELGDSALYLCASSLALGGNEQFFGPGTRLTVL.

This clonotype has at least ten counts. The CDR3 DNA follows: TGCAGTGCTTCTCTGATTAGCAATCAGCCCCAGCATTTT. Its translation is CSASLISNQPQHF. V gene TRBV20-1 combines with J gene TRBJ1-5; D is uncertain. The CDR3 is 13 amino acids. Germline loops: CDR1 DFQATT, CDR2 SNEGSKA (reference sequence). Trimming stripped 5 bases from V and 0 bases from J, with 8 bases between.

Comments on this clonotype: The junction shows a germline mismatch at one end, possibly a read error. V and J are TRBV20-1 and TRBJ2-6; TRBD1 matches 8 bases. This CDR3 contains 15 residues. Germline-derived CDR1 and CDR2 are DFQATT and SNEGSKA (reference sequence). This chain's CDR3 is CSASGQGGGANVLSF. For the CDR3, the DNA is TGCAGTGCTAGCGGACAGGGAGGTGGGGCCAACGTCCTGAGTTTC.

Note on this clonotype: This may arise from a read error, as a much more abundant clone is one base away. The CDR3 here is CSATLGYVQYF. CDR3 sequence (DNA): TGCAGTGCTACCCTAGGATACGTGCAGTACTTC. V usage is TRBV20-1 and J usage is TRBJ2-7; D unclear. Germline CDR1 reads DFQATT; CDR2 reads SNEGSKA (reference sequence). The CDR3 runs to 11 residues.

This clonotype has at least ten counts. The chain recombines TRBV20-1 with TRBJ1-1, with D unresolved. Deletions cut 3 bases from V and 5 bases from J, with 13 bases between. Germline V gene lookup returns CDR1 DFQATT and CDR2 SNEGSKA (reference sequence). The CDR3 spans 13 residues. The CDR3 sequence: CSASGGLGTEAFF. In nucleotides, the CDR3 is TGCAGTGCTAGTGGCGGGTTGGGAACTGAAGCTTTCTTT.

At least ten counts were recorded for this clonotype. The CDR3 protein is CAISESSSGGRETQYF. For the CDR3, the DNA is TGTGCCATCAGTGAGTCGTCTAGCGGGGGGCGAGAGACCCAGTACTTC. The V and J genes are TRBV10-3 and TRBJ2-5, with 11 bases aligning to TRBD2. This CDR3 spans 16 amino acids. V lost 0 bases to trimming and J lost 4 bases; unmatched junction nucleotides: 4. The V gene's germline CDR1 is ENHRY and CDR2 SYGVKD.

This clonotype came up many times. V and J are TRBV13 and TRBJ1-6; weak D call: TRBD1 (5 bases). Germline loops: CDR1 PRHDT, CDR2 FYEKMQ (reference sequence). This CDR3 comprises 16 residues. The ends were cut back, 1 base at V and 9 bases at J, with 16 bases in the middle. The CDR3 loop reads CASSLDRTGEGSPLHF. The CDR3 region has the DNA TGTGCCAGCAGCTTAGATCGGACGGGGGAAGGTTCACCCCTCCACTTT.

Remarks on this clonotype: A much larger clone lies one base from this, so it may be a read error. A read error is likely, as this CDR3 ends without the conserved phenylalanine or tryptophan. The chain has TRBV5-1 and TRBJ2-7; D is ambiguous. Germline CDR1 reads SGHRS; CDR2 reads YFSETQ. The CDR3 totals 14 residues. V lost 3 bases and J lost 7, with 17 bases in between. CDR3 DNA sequence: TGCGCCAGCAGCTCGAAAGGCCCACCGGGTGAGCAGTACTTA. Translation: CASSSKGPPGEQYL.